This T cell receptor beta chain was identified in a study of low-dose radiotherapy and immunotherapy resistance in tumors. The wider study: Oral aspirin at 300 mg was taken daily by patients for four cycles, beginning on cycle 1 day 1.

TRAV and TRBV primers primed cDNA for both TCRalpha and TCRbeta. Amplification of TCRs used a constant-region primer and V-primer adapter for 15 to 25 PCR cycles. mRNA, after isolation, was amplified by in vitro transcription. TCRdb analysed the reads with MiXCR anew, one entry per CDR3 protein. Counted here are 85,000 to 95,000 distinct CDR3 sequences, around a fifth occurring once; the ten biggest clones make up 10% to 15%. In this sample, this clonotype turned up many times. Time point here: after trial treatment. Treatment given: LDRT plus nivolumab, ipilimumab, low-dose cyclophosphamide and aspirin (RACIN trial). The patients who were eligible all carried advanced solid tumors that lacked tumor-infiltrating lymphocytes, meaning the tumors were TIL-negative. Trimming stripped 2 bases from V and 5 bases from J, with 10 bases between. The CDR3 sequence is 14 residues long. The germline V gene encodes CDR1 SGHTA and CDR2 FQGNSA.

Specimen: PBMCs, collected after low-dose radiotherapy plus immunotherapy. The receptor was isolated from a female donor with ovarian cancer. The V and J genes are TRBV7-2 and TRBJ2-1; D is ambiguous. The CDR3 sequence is CASSLRRRDNEQFF. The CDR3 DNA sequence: TGTGCCAGCAGCTTACGTCGTAGGGACAATGAGCAGTTCTTC.